This TCR beta chain was captured in a study of T cells in Graves' hyperthyroidism and ophthalmopathy (dated by TCRdb to about 2019). For the wider study: Peripheral blood samples were taken at the time of initial diagnosis, prior to any treatment. To identify TCR V-J signatures that set the groups apart, the researchers used a discovery cohort of approximately 98 patients, made up of 43 with Graves' ophthalmopathy and 57 with stable Graves' hyperthyroidism. An independent validation cohort of 18 to 20 hyperthyroidism patients and 17 patients who later progressed to ophthalmopathy tested prospective prediction of ophthalmopathy. The 90 to 100 discovery patients were randomly divided into training and test sets at a 7:3 ratio. The study also compared thyroid tissue and blood T-cell repertoires from a handful of Graves' hyperthyroidism patients. After blood sampling, hyperthyroidism patients were treated with methimazole at a starting dose of 30 mg daily, and ophthalmopathy patients were treated with high-dose intravenous methylprednisolone. The paper describes TCR Vbeta CDR3 sequencing of 130 to 150 peripheral blood samples, made up of approximately 40 ophthalmopathy patients, roughly 72 hyperthyroidism patients and 17 progressor patients. Points the paper makes about the study in general: During validation, the model predicted progression to ophthalmopathy a median of approximately 6.5 months ahead of onset, with roughly 65% sensitivity and 72.22% specificity. Most expanded thyroid clonotypes (frequency above 0.001) were also found in blood, which suggests that blood repertoires may mirror thyroid immune responses. Sample size was not statistically predetermined, and investigators were not blinded to group allocation. In cross-validation, a model built on a 13 V-J signature told ophthalmopathy apart from stable hyperthyroidism with less than 90% sensitivity and about 81% specificity, and in testing the same model reached 80%/75%.

TCR beta CDR3 regions were amplified from RNA transcripts. For the first round of RT-PCR on the TCR CDR3, the HTBI primer set was used together with the Qiagen OneStep RT-PCR kit. Libraries were constructed in a second round of multiplex PCR, after which size selection and purification were performed. Libraries were sequenced paired-end with 100 bp reads on an Illumina HiSeq2000. Per the source publication's procedure: SOAPnuke was used to process the raw data, removing reads that contained adapters or uncalled bases, had a mean Phred below 15, or lacked an exact match to the constant primer or identifier. COPE v1.2.5 was used to merge high-quality paired reads, and clonotypes were defined as unique nucleotide sequences. MiTCR v1.1 was used to align the clonotypes against IMGT TRBV, TRBD and TRBJ reference segments. The analysis included only V-J combinations with a frequency above 0.0001, which together covered approximately 99% of the repertoires. The TCS score was defined as the ratio of F50 (clonal expansion) to E x V (chaos), calculated using BLOSUM62-based TCRdist between CDR3 peptides within each V-J. Welch's t-statistics and random forest reduced approximately 520 V-J features to around 14, which were used in a naive Bayes classifier (R e1071). The Morisita-Horn index was used to measure how similar the thyroid and blood repertoires were. TCRdb itself trimmed the public reads at Q25 with fastp, ran MiXCR and retained productive beta chains. Entries are consolidated by CDR3 protein sequence, retaining the most common genes and DNA. TCRdb, not the original authors, processed these V and J calls. A total of hundreds of thousands of distinct CDR3 sequences appear in this sample, approximately 15% of them only once. About 4.5% of the sample is in the top ten clones.

CDR3 length: 12 amino acids, cysteine to phenylalanine. Here the CDR3 DNA is all that survives: 36 bases in frame from base 1. Trimming costs V 4 bases and J 7 bases, and their ends lie 13 bases apart. Reading the germline V gene gives CDR1 SQVTM and CDR2 ANQGSEA. Ophthalmopathy patients had moderately to severely active disease, with a Clinical Activity Score of 3 or more, a NOSPECS grade of 4 or more, and a disease duration of less than 3 months. Patients with uncontrolled infections, other autoimmune diseases, pregnancy or lactation were excluded. Diagnoses were established on the basis of clinical symptoms, serum thyroxine and TRAb, thyroid ultrasound, and orbital computed tomography. Ficoll-Paque density gradient centrifugation was used to isolate PBMCs from about 10 ml of fresh peripheral blood. Total RNA was extracted with Trizol reagent, and quality was checked on an Agilent 2100 Bioanalyzer.

This clonotype was detected ten times or more. Its antigen is still unknown. Per-base qualities were not stored, and no clone one base away is much larger. This receptor was obtained from a woman aged 40 to 50 with Graves' ophthalmopathy. Sequencing input: blood. The chain is made from TRBV29-1 and TRBJ2-5, with the D gene not confidently named. The CDR3 region has the sequence CSVGSLDGTQYF. The nucleotides read TGCAGCGTTGGTTCGCTGGATGGGACCCAGTACTTC.